The 19 T cell receptor beta chains below come from one sample, sequenced in a study of cytomegalovirus exposure and HLA in healthy donors. Amplification used 60 Vbeta primers and 13 Jbeta primers. The repertoire was sequenced with immunoSEQ multiplex PCR; TCRdb's copy has only in-frame clones and lacks some. Of just over 150,000 clones detected, about 76% appear once; the ten largest clones hold roughly 2%. What was sequenced was PBMCs. These receptors all stem from a female donor in good health and CMV-seronegative.

This clone was detected a few times. This sample includes further DNA sequences coding for the same CDR3. The chain carries TRBV5-1 and TRBJ1-1, with 8 positions matching TRBD1. Germline assignment: CDR1 SGHRS and CDR2 YFSETQ. The CDR3 length is 14 residues. V lost 3 bases, J lost 1 base, and 2 bases stayed unmatched. The CDR3 loop reads CASSSGTGNTEAFF. The CDR3 nucleotides are TGCGCCAGCAGCTCCGGGACAGGGAACACTGAAGCTTTCTTT.

The gene calls are TRBV6-6 and TRBJ1-1, with D perhaps TRBD1 (5 bases). V gave up 0 bases and J gave up 3 bases, with 11 bases separating them. This CDR3 is 15 amino acids long. CDR1 and CDR2 from the germline V gene are MNHNY and SVGAGI (reference sequence). The CDR3 DNA is TGTGCCAGCAGTTACTCTAATTCAGGGTACACTGAAGCTTTCTTT. Its protein product is CASSYSNSGYTEAFF.

V gene TRBV6-6 combines with J gene TRBJ2-7, with 10 bases identical to TRBD2. Germline V gene data show CDR1 as MNHNY and CDR2 as SVGAGI (reference sequence). Trimming at V came to 4 bases and at J to 0 bases, leaving 6 bases not matched to a gene. The CDR3 runs 16 residues. In nucleotides, the CDR3 is TGTGCCAGCAGTTCAAAGGGGACTAGCGCCTCCTACGAGCAGTACTTC. Translation: CASSSKGTSASYEQYF.

The V and J genes are TRBV27 and TRBJ2-5; TRBD2 matches 9 bases. The assigned J gene may be wrong: the sequence end matches TRBJ2-7 better. The germline CDR1 and CDR2 sequences are MNHEY and SMNVEV (reference sequence). CDR3 length equals 14 residues. This CDR3 is CASSPSGNSYEQYF. The CDR3 DNA reads as TGTGCCAGCAGTCCTAGCGGGAACTCCTACGAGCAGTACTTC.

The chain carries TRBV9 and TRBJ2-2, with 8 bases identical to TRBD2. The V gene's germline CDR1 is SGDLS and CDR2 YYNGEE. V was pared by 8 bases and J by 6 bases, with 6 bases of the junction left unmatched. The CDR3 totals 13 residues. CDR3 amino acids: CASQREFAGELFF. As DNA, the CDR3 is TGTGCCAGTCAGCGGGAGTTCGCCGGGGAGCTGTTTTTT. Using reference TRBV9 and TRBJ2-2 for the parts outside the CDR3, the full variable domain is DSGVTQTPKHLITATGQRVTLRCSPRSGDLSVYWYQQSLDQGLQFLIQYYNGEERAKGNILERFSAQQFPDLHSELNLSSLELGDSALYFCASQREFAGELFFGEGSRLTVL.

Only one count was recorded for this clone. The J gene is TRBJ2-2, the V gene TRBV4-2; perhaps TRBD1 as D (5 bases). This CDR3 region has 15 residues. Trimming took 2 bases from V and 1 from J, leaving 8 bases between them. Germline CDR1 reads LGHNA; CDR2 reads YNFKEQ. The CDR3 spells CASSQRQGNTGELFF. CDR3 in DNA: TGTGCCAGCAGCCAAAGGCAGGGGAACACCGGGGAGCTGTTTTTT.

The chain recombines TRBV29-1 with TRBJ1-5; no firm D call. V was clipped by 4 bases and J by 7 bases, with 11 bases between them. The length of the CDR3 is 12 residues. The germline CDR1 and CDR2 sequences are SQVTM and ANQGSEA. This CDR3 reads CSVGPLIQPQHF. Written as DNA, the CDR3 is TGCAGCGTTGGGCCTCTCATCCAGCCCCAGCATTTT.

The genes are TRBV5-1 and TRBJ2-3; D remains ambiguous. The CDR3 extends over 15 amino acids. Germline V lookup: CDR1 SGHRS, CDR2 YFSETQ. V lost 4 bases and J 1 base, leaving 13 bases between the germline ends. The CDR3 here is CASSPQTTGTDTQYF. The CDR3 DNA reads as TGCGCCAGCAGCCCCCAGACAACTGGCACAGATACGCAGTATTTT.

This clone was counted between two and nine times. The rearrangement links TRBV29-1 to TRBJ2-1; 11 nucleotides agree with TRBD2. Looked up from germline, CDR1 is SQVTM and CDR2 is ANQGSEA. CDR3 length: 14 amino acids. Losses at the gene ends were 3 bases for V and 9 bases for J; bases not matched to a gene: 7. CDR3 region: CSVDLAGGLGEQFF. The CDR3 nucleotides read TGCAGCGTTGATCTAGCGGGGGGCCTTGGTGAGCAGTTCTTC.

This chain links TRBV19 with TRBJ1-6; 7 positions agree with TRBD1. The V gene end was trimmed by 7 bases and the J gene end by 4 bases; junction bases not matched to a gene: 7. This CDR3 comprises 15 residues. CDR1 and CDR2 from the germline V gene are LNHDA and SQIVND (reference sequence). The CDR3 bases are TGTGCCAGTATAGCCGGGACAGAGTATAATTCACCCCTCCACTTT. It yields the protein CASIAGTEYNSPLHF.

The J gene is TRBJ1-1, the V gene TRBV4-1, with a tentative D call TRBD1 (6 bases). Germline V lookup: CDR1 MGHRA, CDR2 YSYEKL. Trimming pared 1 base from V and 3 bases from J, leaving 21 bases between. The CDR3 length is 18 residues. CDR3 residues: CASSQVYAIGGADTEAFF. CDR3 nucleotides: TGCGCCAGCAGCCAAGTTTATGCGATAGGGGGAGCGGACACTGAAGCTTTCTTT.

In its sample, this clone was seen a few times. V gene TRBV30 combines with J gene TRBJ1-3; 10 positions match TRBD1. CDR1 is GTSNPN and CDR2 is SVGIG in the germline V gene (reference sequence). The CDR3 length is 13 residues. Trimming cost V 2 bases and J 8 bases; bases outside gene matches: 3. CDR3 amino acids: CAWSRQGADTIYF. In nucleotides, the CDR3 is TGTGCCTGGAGTCGACAGGGGGCGGACACCATATATTTT.

The rearrangement links TRBV10-3 to TRBJ1-2; D gene ambiguous. Germline-derived CDR1 and CDR2 are ENHRY and SYGVKD. The CDR3 has 14 amino acids. V shed 0 bases and J shed 2 bases, with 7 bases lying between them. The CDR3 region is CAISESGGNYGYTF. The CDR3 DNA is TGTGCCATCAGTGAGTCGGGAGGGAACTATGGCTACACCTTC.

This chain joins TRBV2 and TRBJ2-2; 7 nucleotides match TRBD1. The V segment lost 5 bases and the J segment 3 bases; nucleotides outside the gene matches: 3. The length of the CDR3 is 14 residues. The germline V gene encodes CDR1 SNHLY and CDR2 FYNNEI. The CDR3 DNA follows: TGTGCCAGCAGTTGGACAGGTTACACCGGGGAGCTGTTTTTT. Amino acid sequence: CASSWTGYTGELFF.

This clone appeared a single time. The chain links TRBV2 to TRBJ2-5, with D perhaps matching TRBD2 (6 bases). Trimming stripped 4 bases from V and 5 bases from J, with 11 bases between. CDR3 length: 13 amino acids. From germline, CDR1 is SNHLY and CDR2 FYNNEI. CDR3 protein: CASSASGRETQYF. The DNA of the CDR3 is TGTGCCAGCAGTGCTAGTGGGAGGGAGACCCAGTACTTC.

The chain couples TRBV11-2 to TRBJ2-3, with TRBD2 as a possible D gene (6 bases). CDR3 length: 15 residues. Per germline, CDR1 SGHAT and CDR2 FQNNGV. Trimming removed 2 bases from V and 1 base from J, with 10 bases in between. CDR3 DNA sequence: TGTGCCAGCAGCTTATGGGGGACTGGCACAGATACGCAGTATTTT. It encodes CASSLWGTGTDTQYF.

V is TRBV30 and J is TRBJ1-1; perhaps TRBD1 as D (5 bases). This CDR3 contains 13 residues. Trimming removed 4 bases at V and 2 bases at J, with 11 bases between. Germline V gene sequence: CDR1 GTSNPN, CDR2 SVGIG (reference sequence). DNA for the CDR3: TGTGCCTGGAATCCGGGGGGAAACACTGAAGCTTTCTTT. Protein sequence: CAWNPGGNTEAFF.

Of note for this clone: Other DNA sequences of this sample code for an identical CDR3. The chain has TRBV5-6 and TRBJ2-3, with 9 bases matching TRBD2. Unmatched junction bases numbered 5, after V lost 4 bases and J lost 2 bases. The germline V gene has CDR1 SGHDT and CDR2 YYEEEE. The CDR3 has 15 residues. The CDR3 DNA reads as TGTGCCAGCAGCCGACTAGCGGTAACCACAGATACGCAGTATTTT. Translating it yields CASSRLAVTTDTQYF.

On this clone: Its ends do not fully match the called genes, so a read error is possible. The V gene is TRBV7-9, the J gene TRBJ2-2, with D possibly being TRBD1 (6 bases). This CDR3 has 14 amino acids. Germline values: CDR1 SEHNR, CDR2 FQNEAQ (reference sequence). The chain's CDR3 is CASSVAQGTGELFF. The CDR3 DNA reads as TGTGCCAGCAGCGTAGCACAGGGCACCGGGGAGCTGTTTTTT.